These T cell receptor beta chains were read from a single sample in a study of T cells in Graves' hyperthyroidism and ophthalmopathy. TCRdb recomputed calls from the multiplex PCR reads with MiXCR, one row per CDR3 protein. The sample includes about 570,000 distinct CDR3 sequences, just over 45% of them seen just once. Sequenced sample: peripheral blood or thyroid tissue (not recorded which). The origin of the receptors is an adult woman with Graves' disease, either hyperthyroidism or ophthalmopathy (not recorded which). Both conserved end residues are part of each CDR3. Fields, in order: J gene, clone size, CDR3 length, D gene, V gene, CDR3 DNA, CDR3 protein. A D gene is named only where the DNA matches it firmly. The size field is filled for only some rows; it gives once, few, many or a size class.

J gene: TRBJ2-7; clone size: NA; CDR3 length: 15; D gene: TRBD2; V gene: TRBV7-7; CDR3 DNA: TGTGCTGGCAGCTTAGCGGGGGGCCCCGTCCACGAGCAGTACTTC; CDR3 protein: CAGSLAGGPVHEQYF
J gene: TRBJ2-7; clone size: few; CDR3 length: 12; D gene: NA; V gene: TRBV30; CDR3 DNA: TGTGCCTGGAGTGAGCCCGAAATCGGGCAGTACTTC; CDR3 protein: CAWSEPEIGQYF
J gene: TRBJ2-7; clone size: NA; CDR3 length: 14; D gene: NA; V gene: TRBV24-1; CDR3 DNA: TGTGCCACCGCGGCCGGGACGTCCTCCTACGAGCAGTACTTC; CDR3 protein: CATAAGTSSYEQYF
J gene: TRBJ1-1; clone size: NA; CDR3 length: 13; D gene: NA; V gene: TRBV7-9; CDR3 DNA: TGTGCCAGCAGCCCCCGACTGGATGCTGAAGCTTTCTTT; CDR3 protein: CASSPRLDAEAFF
J gene: TRBJ2-5; clone size: NA; CDR3 length: 17; D gene: TRBD2; V gene: TRBV10-3; CDR3 DNA: TGTGCCATCAGTGAGTCGAGACTAGCGGGAGAGGCGGAGACCCAGTACTTC; CDR3 protein: CAISESRLAGEAETQYF
J gene: TRBJ2-5; clone size: many; CDR3 length: 14; D gene: TRBD1; V gene: TRBV6-6; CDR3 DNA: TGTGCCAGCAGTTACGGAGGACAGGGCTTGACCCAGTACTTC; CDR3 protein: CASSYGGQGLTQYF
J gene: TRBJ1-1; clone size: many; CDR3 length: 16; D gene: TRBD1; V gene: TRBV20-1; CDR3 DNA: TGCAGTGCGGCCGGGACAGGGGGTTTACGGAACACTGAAGCTTTCTTT; CDR3 protein: CSAAGTGGLRNTEAFF
J gene: TRBJ1-5; clone size: NA; CDR3 length: 15; D gene: TRBD1; V gene: TRBV7-9; CDR3 DNA: TGTGTCAGCAGCTTGGCAGGGGGTGTCGATCAGCCCCAGCATTTT; CDR3 protein: CVSSLAGGVDQPQHF
J gene: TRBJ1-1; clone size: many; CDR3 length: 14; D gene: NA; V gene: TRBV12-3/TRBV12-4; CDR3 DNA: TGTGCCAGCAGTTTGAGGTCAGGGGTCACTGAAGCTTTCTTT; CDR3 protein: CASSLRSGVTEAFF
J gene: TRBJ1-2; clone size: few; CDR3 length: 11; D gene: NA; V gene: TRBV29-1; CDR3 DNA: TGCAGCGTTGAAGTCGGTCGTGGCTACACCTTC; CDR3 protein: CSVEVGRGYTF
J gene: TRBJ1-3; clone size: NA; CDR3 length: 15; D gene: NA; V gene: TRBV7-8; CDR3 DNA: TGTGCCAATAGGGTCGGGCAACCCTCTGGAAACACCATATATTTT; CDR3 protein: CANRVGQPSGNTIYF
J gene: TRBJ1-3; clone size: NA; CDR3 length: 15; D gene: NA; V gene: TRBV15; CDR3 DNA: TGTGCCACCAGCAGCCTACGAATGGGAGGAAACACCATATATTTT; CDR3 protein: CATSSLRMGGNTIYF
J gene: TRBJ1-1; clone size: many; CDR3 length: 14; D gene: NA; V gene: TRBV16; CDR3 DNA: TGTGCCAGCAGCCAACCTGCGGGATTGACTGAAGCTTTCTTT; CDR3 protein: CASSQPAGLTEAFF
J gene: TRBJ1-3; clone size: NA; CDR3 length: 14; D gene: NA; V gene: TRBV5-1; CDR3 DNA: TGCGCCAGCAGCCCCTCGAGCCCTGGAAACACCATATATTTT; CDR3 protein: CASSPSSPGNTIYF
J gene: TRBJ1-2; clone size: NA; CDR3 length: 12; D gene: NA; V gene: TRBV12-3/TRBV12-4; CDR3 DNA: TGTGCCAGCAGCTCACGGCGTTCTGGCTACACCTTC; CDR3 protein: CASSSRRSGYTF
J gene: TRBJ2-2; clone size: few; CDR3 length: 14; D gene: NA; V gene: TRBV6-1; CDR3 DNA: TGTGCCAGCCGGGACTCAGGGGGCACCGGGGAGCTGTTTTTT; CDR3 protein: CASRDSGGTGELFF
J gene: TRBJ1-3; clone size: many; CDR3 length: 12; D gene: NA; V gene: TRBV20-1; CDR3 DNA: TGCAGTGCTAGGGAGTCTGGAAACACCATATATTTT; CDR3 protein: CSARESGNTIYF
J gene: TRBJ1-1; clone size: few; CDR3 length: 16; D gene: NA; V gene: TRBV2; CDR3 DNA: TGTGCCAGCAGTGCTCGACCCCAACGGATGAACACTGAAGCTTTCTTT; CDR3 protein: CASSARPQRMNTEAFF
J gene: TRBJ2-2; clone size: many; CDR3 length: 16; D gene: NA; V gene: TRBV7-9; CDR3 DNA: TGTGCCAGCAGCTTAAGGCTAGCGAGATACACCGGGGAGCTGTTTTTT; CDR3 protein: CASSLRLARYTGELFF
J gene: TRBJ1-1; clone size: NA; CDR3 length: 16; D gene: TRBD1; V gene: TRBV5-1; CDR3 DNA: TGCGCCAGCAGCTTAGGACAGGGGGGCAGTTACACTGAAGCTTTCTTT; CDR3 protein: CASSLGQGGSYTEAFF
J gene: TRBJ1-1; clone size: few; CDR3 length: 13; D gene: TRBD1; V gene: TRBV10-3; CDR3 DNA: TGTGCCATCAGTAAAGACAGGGAGACTGAAGCTTTCTTT; CDR3 protein: CAISKDRETEAFF
J gene: TRBJ2-7; clone size: many; CDR3 length: 15; D gene: TRBD2; V gene: TRBV11-2; CDR3 DNA: TGTGCCAGCAGCAAAGGGACTAGCGGGACCAACGAGCAGTACTTC; CDR3 protein: CASSKGTSGTNEQYF
J gene: TRBJ2-2; clone size: NA; CDR3 length: 19; D gene: NA; V gene: TRBV7-9; CDR3 DNA: TGTGCCAGCAGTTTGGGATCCACAGGGACGGTGACGAACACCGGGGAGCTGTTTTTT; CDR3 protein: CASSLGSTGTVTNTGELFF
J gene: TRBJ1-5; clone size: NA; CDR3 length: 16; D gene: NA; V gene: TRBV3-1; CDR3 DNA: TGTGCCAGCAGCCCCGGAACCGGGCTCAGCAATCAGCCCCAGCATTTT; CDR3 protein: CASSPGTGLSNQPQHF
J gene: TRBJ1-5; clone size: NA; CDR3 length: 14; D gene: TRBD1; V gene: TRBV28; CDR3 DNA: TGTGCCAGCAGTTTTATAGGGGGCCAGCAGCCCCAGCATTTT; CDR3 protein: CASSFIGGQQPQHF
J gene: TRBJ2-7; clone size: once; CDR3 length: 14; D gene: TRBD2; V gene: TRBV20-1; CDR3 DNA: TGCAGTGCTAGAGATGGCGGGAGCTCCTACGAGCAGTACTTC; CDR3 protein: CSARDGGSSYEQYF
J gene: TRBJ1-6; clone size: NA; CDR3 length: 12; D gene: NA; V gene: TRBV2; CDR3 DNA: TGTGCCAGCAGGGATAGGAGTTCACCCCTCCACTTT; CDR3 protein: CASRDRSSPLHF
J gene: TRBJ1-1; clone size: many; CDR3 length: 13; D gene: NA; V gene: TRBV7-3; CDR3 DNA: TGCGCCAGCAGCGGTGGGAGGAACACTGAAGCTTTCTTT; CDR3 protein: CASSGGRNTEAFF
J gene: TRBJ2-5; clone size: many; CDR3 length: 13; D gene: NA; V gene: TRBV19; CDR3 DNA: TGTGCCAGTAGTATTTTAGGTCAAGAGACCCAGTACTTC; CDR3 protein: CASSILGQETQYF
J gene: TRBJ1-5; clone size: NA; CDR3 length: 14; D gene: NA; V gene: TRBV20-1; CDR3 DNA: TGCAGTGCCCTCCTCCCGGGGGGCAATCAGCCCCAGCATTTT; CDR3 protein: CSALLPGGNQPQHF
J gene: TRBJ1-5; clone size: many; CDR3 length: 14; D gene: NA; V gene: TRBV14; CDR3 DNA: TGTGCCAGCAGCCAACGGGGGATGAATCAGCCCCAGCATTTT; CDR3 protein: CASSQRGMNQPQHF
J gene: TRBJ2-7; clone size: many; CDR3 length: 12; D gene: NA; V gene: TRBV20-1; CDR3 DNA: TGCAGTGCTGACTCCGCGGTCTACGAGCAGTACTTC; CDR3 protein: CSADSAVYEQYF
J gene: TRBJ2-7; clone size: many; CDR3 length: 12; D gene: NA; V gene: TRBV6-5; CDR3 DNA: TGTGCCAGCAGTGGCTACAGCGCCGAGCAGTACTTC; CDR3 protein: CASSGYSAEQYF
J gene: TRBJ2-5; clone size: NA; CDR3 length: 14; D gene: NA; V gene: TRBV20-1; CDR3 DNA: TGCAGTGCTAGAACTACAGGGGACTGGGAGACCCAGTACTTC; CDR3 protein: CSARTTGDWETQYF
J gene: TRBJ2-7; clone size: NA; CDR3 length: 12; D gene: NA; V gene: TRBV7-8; CDR3 DNA: TGTGCCAGCAGTCCCACAGGGCTCGAGCAGTACTTC; CDR3 protein: CASSPTGLEQYF
J gene: TRBJ2-6; clone size: many; CDR3 length: 17; D gene: NA; V gene: TRBV5-8; CDR3 DNA: TGTGCCAGCAGCATCTCAGGACAGTACACTGGGGCCAACGTCCTGACTTTC; CDR3 protein: CASSISGQYTGANVLTF
J gene: TRBJ1-5; clone size: NA; CDR3 length: 16; D gene: NA; V gene: TRBV10-3; CDR3 DNA: TGTGCCATCAGTGAGCCTGGGACTGATAGCAATCAGCCCCAGCATTTT; CDR3 protein: CAISEPGTDSNQPQHF
J gene: TRBJ2-7; clone size: many; CDR3 length: 14; D gene: NA; V gene: TRBV5-1; CDR3 DNA: TGCGCCAGCAGCTGGGACGGGGGTCTCACGGAGCAGTACTTC; CDR3 protein: CASSWDGGLTEQYF
J gene: TRBJ1-2; clone size: NA; CDR3 length: 13; D gene: NA; V gene: TRBV5-6; CDR3 DNA: TGTGCCAGCAGCTTGTCGGGGGTCAGTGGCTACACCTTC; CDR3 protein: CASSLSGVSGYTF
J gene: TRBJ1-6; clone size: NA; CDR3 length: 11; D gene: NA; V gene: TRBV29-1; CDR3 DNA: TGCAGCTTACAGGGAAATTCACCCCTCCACTTT; CDR3 protein: CSLQGNSPLHF
J gene: TRBJ1-2; clone size: few; CDR3 length: 11; D gene: NA; V gene: TRBV7-9; CDR3 DNA: TGTGCCAGCAGCCCGGACTATGGCTACACCTTC; CDR3 protein: CASSPDYGYTF
J gene: TRBJ2-5; clone size: NA; CDR3 length: 11; D gene: NA; V gene: TRBV20-1; CDR3 DNA: TGCAGTGCTAGAGACGAAGAGACCCAGTACTTC; CDR3 protein: CSARDEETQYF
J gene: TRBJ1-1; clone size: NA; CDR3 length: 15; D gene: NA; V gene: TRBV2; CDR3 DNA: TGTGCCAGCAGTGCCCGGGACATGCTGAGCTCTGAAGCTTTCTTT; CDR3 protein: CASSARDMLSSEAFF
J gene: TRBJ2-5; clone size: NA; CDR3 length: 15; D gene: NA; V gene: TRBV10-3; CDR3 DNA: TGTGCCATCAGTGTACTGGGCGGGATGATGGAGACCCAGTACTTC; CDR3 protein: CAISVLGGMMETQYF
J gene: TRBJ1-1; clone size: NA; CDR3 length: 14; D gene: NA; V gene: TRBV12-3/TRBV12-4; CDR3 DNA: TGTGCCAGCAGTCCCCCTCGAAGGTACACTGAAGCTTTCTTT; CDR3 protein: CASSPPRRYTEAFF
J gene: TRBJ2-2; clone size: NA; CDR3 length: 18; D gene: TRBD2; V gene: TRBV5-1; CDR3 DNA: TGCGCCAGCAGCTTGGTTGGGACTAGCAGGGGCGGCACCGGGGAGCTGTTTTTT; CDR3 protein: CASSLVGTSRGGTGELFF
J gene: TRBJ2-7; clone size: many; CDR3 length: 15; D gene: TRBD2; V gene: TRBV20-1; CDR3 DNA: TGCAGTGCTAGAGATTGGGGGGAGGGCCTCTACGAGCAGTACTTC; CDR3 protein: CSARDWGEGLYEQYF
J gene: TRBJ2-5; clone size: NA; CDR3 length: 19; D gene: TRBD2; V gene: TRBV29-1; CDR3 DNA: TGCAGCGCTGACTTGCCTTGGAGGCTAGCGGGAGAAGGGGCGGAGACCCAGTACTTC; CDR3 protein: CSADLPWRLAGEGAETQYF
J gene: TRBJ1-2; clone size: NA; CDR3 length: 16; D gene: TRBD1; V gene: TRBV15; CDR3 DNA: TGTGCCACCAGCAGAGAGAGGACAGGGGGCGCCTATGGCTACACCTTC; CDR3 protein: CATSRERTGGAYGYTF
J gene: TRBJ2-5; clone size: many; CDR3 length: 13; D gene: NA; V gene: TRBV5-1; CDR3 DNA: TGCGCCAGCAGCTTCTTAGCGGAAGAGACCCAGTACTTC; CDR3 protein: CASSFLAEETQYF
J gene: TRBJ2-6; clone size: NA; CDR3 length: 17; D gene: NA; V gene: TRBV7-8; CDR3 DNA: TGTGCCAGCAGCCATGGGACGGTAGTCTCTGGGGCCAACGTCCTGACTTTC; CDR3 protein: CASSHGTVVSGANVLTF
J gene: TRBJ2-3; clone size: NA; CDR3 length: 15; D gene: NA; V gene: TRBV20-1; CDR3 DNA: TGCAGTGCTAGAGTGCAACCACACGGAACATATACGCAGTATTTT; CDR3 protein: CSARVQPHGTYTQYF
J gene: TRBJ1-5; clone size: NA; CDR3 length: 19; D gene: TRBD1; V gene: TRBV7-3; CDR3 DNA: TGTGCCAGCAGCTGGGACAGGGCCGGGGGGTCTTGGGGCAATCAGCCCCAGCATTTT; CDR3 protein: CASSWDRAGGSWGNQPQHF
J gene: TRBJ2-2; clone size: many; CDR3 length: 15; D gene: NA; V gene: TRBV24-1; CDR3 DNA: TGTGCCACCAGTGATCACCGGGACGCGAGGAGGGAGCTGTTTTTT; CDR3 protein: CATSDHRDARRELFF
J gene: TRBJ2-2; clone size: few; CDR3 length: 15; D gene: NA; V gene: TRBV25-1; CDR3 DNA: TGTGCCAGCAGTAGTCTCTCCGAGAACACCGGGGAGCTGTTTTTT; CDR3 protein: CASSSLSENTGELFF
J gene: TRBJ1-2; clone size: NA; CDR3 length: 13; D gene: NA; V gene: TRBV29-1; CDR3 DNA: TGCAGCGTTGAAGATCACCCAGGGATGGGCTACACCTTC; CDR3 protein: CSVEDHPGMGYTF
J gene: TRBJ2-7; clone size: NA; CDR3 length: 13; D gene: NA; V gene: TRBV29-1; CDR3 DNA: TGCAGCGTTGAATTGAGGACCGATAATGAGCAGTACTTC; CDR3 protein: CSVELRTDNEQYF